The clone carrying this T cell receptor (beta chain) was picked up one time. Its matching antigen is unknown. PCR amplification relied on 60 Vbeta primers (plus 13 Jbeta primers). Clones were read by immunoSEQ multiplex PCR, and TCRdb kept only the in-frame ones, dropping some. This sample yields approximately 95,000 clones, of which about 80% are seen a single time; 11% belongs to the top ten. This sample is drawn from a study of cytomegalovirus exposure and HLA in healthy donors. Overall study findings and caveats: Associated with HLA alleles at 0.05 false discovery rate in a later analysis were 16,951 TCR beta sequences. Fewer N-insertions (relative to the approximately 670-donor mean) were reportedly seen in an Asian-associated ancestry cluster in a later analysis. Across donors, presence/absence analyses took sequencing depth to be roughly uniform. In an earlier analysis, productive rearrangement rates for most beta V segments clustered near 87% or 30%.

The CDR3 consists of 16 residues. The germline CDR1 and CDR2 sequences are SGHRS and YFSETQ. After removal of 5 bases from V and 0 bases from J, the junction contained 9 bases not matched to a gene. The sequenced sample consisted of PBMCs. The chain has TRBV5-1 and TRBJ2-3, with 7 nucleotides matching TRBD1. This clonotype was sampled from a man younger than 30 in good health and CMV-seropositive. The DNA for the CDR3 is TGCGCCAGCAGGCCTTCAGGACAGGTTAGCACAGATACGCAGTATTTT. It yields the protein CASRPSGQVSTDTQYF. The full variable domain, with the rest looked up from reference TRBV5-1 and TRBJ2-3, is KAGVTQTPRYLIKTRGQQVTLSCSPISGHRSVSWYQQTPGQGLQFLFEYFSETQRNKGNFPGRFSGRQFSNSRSEMNVSTLELGDSALYLCASRPSGQVSTDTQYFGPGTRLTVL.